This TCR beta chain was captured by sequencing in a study of CD8+ T cells in alopecia areata. RNA was extracted and reverse transcribed into cDNA as the sequencing template. TCRdb keeps only in-frame clones here, not all; method: immunoSEQ multiplex PCR. The sample contains about 69,000 clones, roughly three fifths of which appear only once. The CDR3 runs to 13 residues. V lost 2 bases and J lost 8, with 9 bases in between. Germline values: CDR1 SGHTA, CDR2 FQGTGA. This clone came up a few times. The chain carries TRBV7-3 and TRBJ2-2; a possible D gene is TRBD1 (5 bases). The sequence was obtained from a human donor with alopecia areata. The source material was CD8+ T cells sorted from blood, sampled at week 0. Written as DNA, the CDR3 is TGTGCCAGCAGCTTACGACAGAAGGGGGAGCTGTTTTTT. Amino acids: CASSLRQKGELFF.